A single sample gave rise to the 26 T cell receptor beta chains below, sequenced in a study of graft-versus-host responses after intestinal transplantation. Their antigens remain unidentified. Measured with immunoSEQ multiplex PCR; TCRdb has only the in-frame clones, and not every one. The table shows under 65,000 clones, with about 94% occurring only once. The material was unstimulated CD4+ T cells sorted from spleen or lymph node cells, obtained before transplant. The receptors come from a human donor who was the organ donor for an intestinal transplant.

The J gene is TRBJ2-3, the V gene TRBV4-3; 8 bases match TRBD2. Germline assignment: CDR1 LGHNA and CDR2 YSLEER. The CDR3 covers 15 residues. V lost 2 bases to trimming and J lost 5 bases; unmatched junction nucleotides: 6. CDR3 in amino acids: CASSQRTSGGDTQYF. The CDR3 nucleotides are TGCGCCAGCAGCCAACGAACTAGCGGAGGAGATACGCAGTATTTT.

The V gene is TRBV19, the J gene TRBJ2-7, with 8 nucleotides matching TRBD1. There are 15 residues in the CDR3. Germline CDR1 LNHDA, CDR2 SQIVND (reference sequence). Unmatched junction bases numbered 5, after V lost 4 bases and J lost 0 bases. The CDR3: CASSTGTGFSYEQYF. CDR3 DNA: TGTGCCAGTAGTACAGGGACAGGTTTCTCCTACGAGCAGTACTTC.

The rearrangement joins TRBV15 to TRBJ2-3; D remains unclear. Per germline, CDR1 LNHNV and CDR2 YYDKDF (reference sequence). V was shortened by 0 bases and J by 5 bases, with 12 bases between the two germline ends. This CDR3 is 15 amino acids long. The CDR3 is CATSREVRSGDTQYF. Here the CDR3 DNA reads TGTGCCACCAGCAGAGAGGTTAGGTCGGGAGATACGCAGTATTTT.

J is TRBJ2-3 and V is TRBV6-1; no firm D call. Germline-derived CDR1 and CDR2 are MNHNS and SASEGT. The CDR3 runs to 14 residues. The V end lost 2 bases, the J end lost 2 bases, and 8 bases lay between the germline ends. The CDR3 is CASSEIRLTDTQYF. The CDR3 DNA follows: TGTGCCAGCAGTGAAATCCGCCTCACAGATACGCAGTATTTT.

This clone was detected only a few times. V usage is TRBV7-9 and J usage is TRBJ2-2; the D is unclear. The V and J ends lost 1 base and 0 bases respectively, with 6 bases between them. There are 15 residues in the CDR3. Germline loops: CDR1 SEHNR, CDR2 FQNEAQ (reference sequence). The CDR3 region is CASSLGLANTGELFF. The CDR3 region has the DNA TGTGCCAGCAGCTTAGGCCTAGCGAACACCGGGGAGCTGTTTTTT.

The rearrangement joins TRBV30 to TRBJ1-3; D is perhaps TRBD1 (5 bases). The CDR3 is 17 amino acids. Looked up from germline, CDR1 is GTSNPN and CDR2 is SVGIG (reference sequence). Trimming removed 3 bases from V and 0 bases from J, with 18 bases in between. For the CDR3, the DNA is TGTGCCTGGAGAGCTAGCCAGGGACCGAACTCTGGAAACACCATATATTTT. This translates into CAWRASQGPNSGNTIYF.

J is TRBJ2-5 and V is TRBV5-4; 7 bases fit TRBD2. CDR3 length: 15 amino acids. Losses at the gene ends were 4 bases for V and 4 bases for J; bases not matched to a gene: 10. The germline gives CDR1 SGHNT, CDR2 YYREEE (reference sequence). The CDR3 coding sequence is TGTGCCAGCAGCAGAGCGGGACCCCGTGGAGAGACCCAGTACTTC. This encodes CASSRAGPRGETQYF.

In DNA, the CDR3 is TGTGCCAGCAGCTTAGGCCTGCGTTCCCAGTTCTTC. Translation gives CASSLGLRSQFF. The chain carries TRBV7-2 and TRBJ2-1, with unresolved D. The V gene lost 1 base and the J gene lost 13 bases, with 11 bases spanning the gap. The CDR3 is made up of 12 amino acids. Looked up from germline, CDR1 is SGHTA and CDR2 is FQGNSA.

The chain uses TRBV19 and TRBJ1-2, with 8 positions matching TRBD1. CDR1 is LNHDA and CDR2 is SQIVND in the germline V gene (reference sequence). The CDR3 has 16 amino acids. The ends lost 7 bases at V and 4 bases at J; junction bases unmatched: 14. CDR3 sequence (DNA): TGTGCCAGTACGCACTTCTCCGGGACAGGAGCCTATGGCTACACCTTC. Amino acid sequence: CASTHFSGTGAYGYTF.

This chain links TRBV30 with TRBJ2-1; TRBD2 agrees at 10 bases. CDR1 is GTSNPN, CDR2 SVGIG, per germline (reference sequence). There are 14 residues in the CDR3. V lost 3 bases to trimming and J lost 6 bases; unmatched junction nucleotides: 5. The CDR3 is CAWRLAGGGNEQFF. The CDR3 nucleotides read TGTGCCTGGAGGTTAGCGGGGGGAGGCAATGAGCAGTTCTTC.

J is TRBJ1-2 and V is TRBV21-1; the table names TRBD1, a call not compared with the DNA. TRBV21-1 is recorded as a pseudogene. This CDR3 spans 14 amino acids. The CDR3 coding sequence is TGTGCCAGCAGCACCCCGGGACAGGGATCTGGCTACACCTTC. Protein: CASSTPGQGSGYTF.

This sequence joins TRBV4-2 and TRBJ2-5; 12 bases align to TRBD2. J was trimmed by 3 bases and V by 1 base; bases with no gene match: 6. There are 17 residues in the CDR3. Germline V CDR1 and CDR2: LGHNA, YNFKEQ. CDR3 bases: TGTGCCAGCAGCCAAGGACTAGCGGGGGCCCTAAAAGAGACCCAGTACTTC. Translated: CASSQGLAGALKETQYF.

V usage is TRBV10-1 and J usage is TRBJ2-7; 11 bases are shared with TRBD2. Trimming cost V 6 bases and J 6 bases; bases outside gene matches: 4. The CDR3 extends over 13 amino acids. CDR1 and CDR2 (germline): WNHNN, SYGVQD (reference sequence). CDR3 loop: CASRGLAVGEQYF. CDR3 in DNA: TGCGCCAGCAGGGGACTAGCGGTGGGCGAGCAGTACTTC.

V is TRBV23-1 and J is TRBJ2-7, with 8 nucleotides matching TRBD1. TRBV23-1 is an ORF, and what it does is uncertain. CDR3 size: 13 residues. The V and J ends lost 2 bases and 4 bases, in that order; junction bases with no gene match: 1. Here the CDR3 reads CASSQRTGYEQYF. As DNA, the CDR3 is TGCGCCAGCAGTCAAAGGACAGGGTACGAGCAGTACTTC.

V and J are TRBV9 and TRBJ2-3; D might be TRBD1 (5 bases). Germline V CDR1 and CDR2: SGDLS, YYNGEE. The CDR3 runs 14 residues. V dropped 0 bases and J dropped 5 bases, with 10 bases sitting between them. In nucleotides, the CDR3 is TGTGCCAGCAGCGTAGCCAGGGATAGAGATACGCAGTATTTT. Amino acids: CASSVARDRDTQYF.

The V and J genes are TRBV2 and TRBJ1-1, with D possibly TRBD1 on 5 matching bases. V lost 6 bases and J lost 7, with 15 bases in between. CDR1 SNHLY and CDR2 FYNNEI come from the germline V gene. The length of the CDR3 is 13 residues. The CDR3 region is CASRSQVGGEAFF. Here the CDR3 DNA reads TGTGCCAGCAGGTCCCAGGTGGGGGGTGAAGCTTTCTTT.

The chain has TRBV9 and TRBJ2-5; maybe TRBD1 (6 bases). Germline CDR1 and CDR2: SGDLS and YYNGEE. Trimming pared 4 bases from V and 5 bases from J, leaving 18 bases between. The CDR3 covers 15 residues. CDR3 sequence reads: CASSTRGREWETQYF. CDR3 coding DNA: TGTGCCAGCAGCACCAGGGGCAGGGAATGGGAGACCCAGTACTTC.

V and J are TRBV2 and TRBJ2-2; no clear D gene. This CDR3 comprises 13 residues. V dropped 4 bases and J dropped 3 bases, with 6 bases sitting between them. CDR1 and CDR2 from the germline V gene are SNHLY and FYNNEI. The CDR3 coding sequence is TGTGCCAGCAGTGGTAGGTACACCGGGGAGCTGTTTTTT. Its translation: CASSGRYTGELFF.

This clone was detected only once. The chain combines TRBV7-9 with TRBJ2-1; 8 positions match TRBD1. Germline CDR1 and CDR2: SEHNR and FQNEAQ (reference sequence). There are 16 residues in the CDR3. V dropped 5 bases and J dropped 5; count of bases not matched to a gene: 11. CDR3 bases: TGTGCCAGCAGCCAAAAGGGACAGGTCGCTCACAATGAGCAGTTCTTC. This codes for CASSQKGQVAHNEQFF.

The chain combines TRBV30 with TRBJ2-4; D perhaps matches TRBD1 (6 bases). The CDR3 spans 14 residues. V was pared by 1 base and J by 1 base, with 8 bases between. Germline loops: CDR1 GTSNPN, CDR2 SVGIG (reference sequence). The CDR3 DNA sequence: TGTGCCTGGAGTGGACAGGTGGCCAAAAACATTCAGTACTTC. Translated: CAWSGQVAKNIQYF.

The V gene is TRBV9, the J gene TRBJ2-5; the D is unclear. There are 15 residues in the CDR3. Germline-derived CDR1 and CDR2 are SGDLS and YYNGEE. The V gene lost 4 bases and the J gene lost 5 bases, with 18 bases spanning the gap. The CDR3 bases are TGTGCCAGCAGCCCTCGTGGAGTAACTTCGGAGACCCAGTACTTC. This sequence encodes CASSPRGVTSETQYF.

The chain is built from TRBV1 and TRBJ1-4; TRBD1, the table's D call, was not compared with the DNA. TRBV1 corresponds to a pseudogene. The CDR3 is made up of 12 amino acids. The CDR3 DNA reads TGCACCAGCAGCTCTACCAGGGGAGAGAACTTTTTT. This encodes CTSSSTRGENFF.

In its sample, this clone was seen once. V and J are TRBV27 and TRBJ1-1; D call uncertain. Germline V gene sequence: CDR1 MNHEY, CDR2 SMNVEV (reference sequence). The CDR3 contains 15 residues. The V end lost 0 bases, the J end lost 4 bases, and 12 bases lay between the germline ends. CDR3 region: CASSLSGAVSTEAFF. CDR3 in DNA: TGTGCCAGCAGTTTATCAGGAGCCGTTTCCACTGAAGCTTTCTTT.

The V gene is TRBV19, the J gene TRBJ1-1; D ambiguous. The CDR3 is 11 residues long. The V end lost 6 bases, the J end lost 1 base, and 3 bases lay between the germline ends. CDR1 and CDR2 (germline): LNHDA, SQIVND (reference sequence). CDR3 region: CASRQNTEAFF. DNA for the CDR3: TGTGCCAGTAGACAGAACACTGAAGCTTTCTTT.

The rearrangement uses TRBV7-6 and TRBJ1-2; TRBD1 matches 7 bases. The CDR3 sequence is 15 residues long. Trimming took 6 bases from V and 3 from J; bases not matched to a gene: 10. CDR1 is SGHVS, CDR2 FNYEAQ, per germline. In DNA form, the CDR3 reads TGTGCCAGCAGTGATTACAGGGGTAGGGACTATGGCTACACCTTC. Its protein product is CASSDYRGRDYGYTF.

The chain employs TRBV6-5 and TRBJ2-1; D assignment may be TRBD1 or TRBD2 (5 bases each). The germline V gene encodes CDR1 MNHEY and CDR2 SVGAGI. The germline V and J ends were trimmed by 3 bases and 5 bases, with 11 bases remaining between them. The CDR3 is 14 residues long. The CDR3 sequence: CASSYWGPHNEQFF. The DNA for the CDR3 is TGTGCCAGCAGTTATTGGGGACCACACAATGAGCAGTTCTTC.